The entry that follows covers one T cell receptor (beta chain) sequence. Its antigen is unknown. Trimming took 2 bases from V and 4 from J, leaving 12 bases between them. CDR3 length equals 14 residues. Germline lookup yields CDR1 SGHVS and CDR2 FQNEAQ. This specimen belongs to a study of Graves' ophthalmopathy and Graves' hyperthyroidism. Study at large: Peripheral blood (taken before any treatment) was collected at initial diagnosis.

Ineligible for inclusion were patients with other autoimmune diseases, uncontrolled infections, pregnancy or lactation. Study-wide results and caveats: Ophthalmopathy progression prediction by the model yielded a sensitivity of more than 60% and a specificity of 72% to 75%. Blood also held most thyroid clonotypes expanded above 0.001 frequency.

RNA transcripts served as template for amplifying TCR beta CDR3 sequences. RT-PCR was first run with HTBI primers, then multiplex PCR in a second round. TCRdb recomputed calls from the multiplex PCR reads with MiXCR, one row per CDR3 protein. Here the sample spans about 400,000 distinct CDR3 sequences, about 16% being singletons. The chain joins TRBV7-8 to TRBJ2-7; perhaps TRBD2 as D (6 bases). The clonotype was recovered from a woman younger than 35 with Graves' ophthalmopathy. Sequenced sample: peripheral blood. For the CDR3, the DNA is TGTGCCAGCAGCTTACGTGGCGGGATATACGAGCAGTACTTC. Translated, it gives CASSLRGGIYEQYF.